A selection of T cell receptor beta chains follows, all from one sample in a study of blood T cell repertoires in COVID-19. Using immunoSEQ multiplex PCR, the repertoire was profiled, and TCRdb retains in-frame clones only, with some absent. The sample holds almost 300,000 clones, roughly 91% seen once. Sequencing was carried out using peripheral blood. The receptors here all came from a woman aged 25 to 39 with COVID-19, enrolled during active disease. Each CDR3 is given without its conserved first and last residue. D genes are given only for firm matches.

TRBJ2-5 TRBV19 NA ASSPREGEETQY
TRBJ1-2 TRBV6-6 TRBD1 AVGGGYGYT
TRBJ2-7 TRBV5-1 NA ASSERGGEQY
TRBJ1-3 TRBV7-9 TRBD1 ASSPQGASGNTIY
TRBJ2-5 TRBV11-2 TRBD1 ASRPRGPKETQY
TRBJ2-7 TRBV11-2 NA ASSLGGTGEQY
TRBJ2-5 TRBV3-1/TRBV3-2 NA ASSQARGEGETQY
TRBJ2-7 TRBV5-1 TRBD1 ASSLGAGGTSEQY
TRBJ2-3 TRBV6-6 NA ASSYLGGGTDTQY
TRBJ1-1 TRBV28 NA ASSLTTGTNTEAF
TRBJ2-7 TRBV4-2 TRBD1 ASSPGQGSYEQY
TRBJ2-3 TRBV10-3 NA AMGLSSTDTQY
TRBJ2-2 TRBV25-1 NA ASSNRDWYITGELF
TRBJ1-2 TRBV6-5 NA ASHDPGRLSGYT
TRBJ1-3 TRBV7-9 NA ASSLEGSGDTIY
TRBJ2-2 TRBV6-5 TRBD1 ASTPGTVIIGELF
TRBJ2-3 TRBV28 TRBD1 ASRRQGWTDTQY
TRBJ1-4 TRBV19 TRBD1 ASKQDRGASNEKLF
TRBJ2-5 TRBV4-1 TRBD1 ASSSLGTGLLETQY
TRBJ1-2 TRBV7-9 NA ASSSARGAGGYT
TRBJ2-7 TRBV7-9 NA ASISPGPAYEQY
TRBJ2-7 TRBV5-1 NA ASSSPQGDYEQY
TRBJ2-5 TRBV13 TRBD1 ASSKDRGETQY
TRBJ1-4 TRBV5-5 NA ASSRTHIQTMGEKLF
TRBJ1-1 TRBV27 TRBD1 ASSFSGGAATEAF
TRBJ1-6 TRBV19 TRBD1 ASSPGQGDSPLH
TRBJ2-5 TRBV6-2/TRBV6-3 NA ASSYGQGNPRPWGTQY
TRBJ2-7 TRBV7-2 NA ASSSGRVGEQY
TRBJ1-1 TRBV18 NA ASSPGKTTGFHTEAF
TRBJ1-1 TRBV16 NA ASSQYGNRAMNTEAF
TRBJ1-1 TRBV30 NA AWNQWTEAF